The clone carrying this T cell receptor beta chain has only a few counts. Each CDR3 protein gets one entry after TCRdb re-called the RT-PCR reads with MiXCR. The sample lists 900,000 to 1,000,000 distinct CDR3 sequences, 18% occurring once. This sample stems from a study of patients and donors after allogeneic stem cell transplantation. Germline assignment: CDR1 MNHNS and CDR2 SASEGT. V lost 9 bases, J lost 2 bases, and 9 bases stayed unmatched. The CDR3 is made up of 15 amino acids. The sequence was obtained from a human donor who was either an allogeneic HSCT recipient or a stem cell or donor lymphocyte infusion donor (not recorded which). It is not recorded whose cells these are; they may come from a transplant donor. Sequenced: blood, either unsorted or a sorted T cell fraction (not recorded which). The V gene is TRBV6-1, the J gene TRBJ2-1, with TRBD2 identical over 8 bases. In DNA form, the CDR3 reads TGTGCCAGTAGACAGACTAGCGCAACCTACAATGAGCAGTTCTTC. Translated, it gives CASRQTSATYNEQFF.